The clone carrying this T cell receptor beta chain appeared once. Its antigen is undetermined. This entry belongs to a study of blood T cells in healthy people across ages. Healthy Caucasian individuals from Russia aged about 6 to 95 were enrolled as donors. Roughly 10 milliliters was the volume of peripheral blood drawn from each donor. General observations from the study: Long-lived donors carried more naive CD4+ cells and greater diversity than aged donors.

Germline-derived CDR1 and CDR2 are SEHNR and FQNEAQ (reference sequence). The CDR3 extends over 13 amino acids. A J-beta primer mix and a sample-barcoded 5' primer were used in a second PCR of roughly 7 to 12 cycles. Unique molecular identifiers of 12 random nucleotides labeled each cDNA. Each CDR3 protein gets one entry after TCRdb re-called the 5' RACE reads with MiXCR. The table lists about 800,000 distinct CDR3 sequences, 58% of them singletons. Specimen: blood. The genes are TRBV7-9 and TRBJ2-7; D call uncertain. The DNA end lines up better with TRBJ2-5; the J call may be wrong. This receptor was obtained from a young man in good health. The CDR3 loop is CASSPPWVETQYF. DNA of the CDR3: TGTGCCAGCAGCCCCCCCTGGGTAGAGACCCAGTACTTC.